The rows below give T cell receptor beta chains drawn from one sample of a study of blood T cell repertoires in COVID-19. Using immunoSEQ multiplex PCR, the repertoire was profiled, and TCRdb retains in-frame clones only, with some absent. The sample carries roughly 500,000 clones, more than 75% recorded once. The sample was PBMCs or T cells enriched from blood (not recorded which). The receptor source for this set is a middle-aged woman who had recovered from COVID-19. Both conserved end residues are part of each CDR3. A D gene is named only where the DNA matches it firmly. Clone size is stated in some rows and not others, as once, few, many or a class when expanded.

J	V	size	D	DNA	CDR3
TRBJ1-5	TRBV19	-	-	TGTGCCAGTAGTATCAGGTATTATAGCAATCAGCCCCAGCATTTT	CASSIRYYSNQPQHF
TRBJ2-7	TRBV7-9	-	TRBD1	TGTGCCAGCAGCTTAGTCGTAGGACAGGGCTACGAGCAGTACTTC	CASSLVVGQGYEQYF
TRBJ1-3	TRBV14	-	TRBD1	TGTGCCAGCAGCCAAGAAAGATTAAGATTTCGACAGGGGGTTTCTGGAAACACCATATATTTT	CASSQERLRFRQGVSGNTIYF
TRBJ1-1	TRBV12-5	-	-	TGTGCTAGTGGTAAGGGGCGGTGGGACACTGAAGCTTTCTTT	CASGKGRWDTEAFF
TRBJ1-2	TRBV4-3	-	-	TGCGCCAGCAGCCAAGAAACAGGGAATGGCTACACCTTC	CASSQETGNGYTF
TRBJ2-1	TRBV9	-	TRBD2	TGTGCCAGCAGCGTAGCGGGACTAGCGGGCAATGAGCAGTTCTTC	CASSVAGLAGNEQFF
TRBJ2-2	TRBV10-2	few	TRBD2	TGCGCCTCTAGCGGTCTAAACACCGGGGAGCTGTTTTTT	CASSGLNTGELFF
TRBJ2-7	TRBV5-1	-	TRBD1	TGCGCCAGCAGCAGGACAGGGTCTCGTGAGGAAGAGCAGTACTTC	CASSRTGSREEEQYF
TRBJ1-5	TRBV29-1	-	-	TGCAGCGTCGCCAGGTTAGAGGGTCAGCCCCAGCATTTT	CSVARLEGQPQHF
TRBJ1-2	TRBV2	-	TRBD1	TGTGCCAGCTGTGGACAGGTCCCTGGCTACACCTTC	CASCGQVPGYTF
TRBJ1-5	TRBV2	-	-	TGTGCCAGCAGTCGGGATTTAAACAATCAGCCCCAGCATTTT	CASSRDLNNQPQHF
TRBJ2-1	TRBV5-6	-	TRBD1	TGTGCCAGCAGCCCGGTCCCGGGACAGGGGTGGGATGAGCAGTTCTTC	CASSPVPGQGWDEQFF
TRBJ2-6	TRBV13	-	TRBD1	TGTGCCAGCAGCTTAAAGACAGGGGGGGCATTTGGGGCCAACGTCCTGACTTTC	CASSLKTGGAFGANVLTF
TRBJ1-1	TRBV4-1	-	-	TGCGCCAGCAGCCACCGTCAGGGAAACACTGAAGCTTTCTTT	CASSHRQGNTEAFF
TRBJ1-1	TRBV27	-	TRBD1	TGTGCCAGCGCGAAGGACAGGAGGAACACTGAAGCTTTCTTT	CASAKDRRNTEAFF
TRBJ1-2	TRBV6-4	-	TRBD1	TGTGCCAGCGGGGGACAGGTTCCCTATCGCTACACCTTC	CASGGQVPYRYTF
TRBJ1-1	TRBV10-3	-	TRBD1	TGTGCCATCAGAGACAGGGGCCGAAACACTGAAGCTTTCTTT	CAIRDRGRNTEAFF
TRBJ1-2	TRBV27	-	-	TGTGCCAGCAGTCTCCGACATCCCCCAACGGTCGTCTATGGCTACACCTTC	CASSLRHPPTVVYGYTF
TRBJ2-1	TRBV27	-	-	TGTGCCAGCAGTTTATCCGGAGTATTCAATGAGCAGTTCTTC	CASSLSGVFNEQFF
TRBJ2-5	TRBV5-1	-	-	TGCGCCAGCAGCTTGGGCATGACACCGCAAGAGACCCAGTACTTC	CASSLGMTPQETQYF
TRBJ2-7	TRBV19	-	TRBD2	TGTGCCAGTTCTTCGACGGGAGGGCAGCACGAGCAGTACTTC	CASSSTGGQHEQYF
TRBJ1-2	TRBV4-2	once	-	TGTGCCAGCAGCCAAGATAGGTCGGGGTCTCGTGGCTACACCTTC	CASSQDRSGSRGYTF
TRBJ2-2	TRBV23-1	once	-	TGCGCCAGCAGTTCTCCCGTCGGGACACGGTGTGACACCGGGGAGCTGTTTTTT	CASSSPVGTRCDTGELFF
TRBJ1-5	TRBV30	-	TRBD1	TGTGCCTGGAACCCACAGGGGGCGCGGAGGGAGCCCCAGCATTTT	CAWNPQGARREPQHF
TRBJ1-2	TRBV29-1	once	-	TGCAGCGTTGTTGAGGGGGGGAGCTATGGCTACACCTTC	CSVVEGGSYGYTF
TRBJ2-7	TRBV6-1	-	TRBD2	TGTGCCAGCAGTGAGTTACGGGGGGTTCCTTACGAGCAGTACTTC	CASSELRGVPYEQYF
TRBJ1-5	TRBV11-2	-	-	TGTGCCAGCAGCTTAGACGGCGCAAGAGGACAGCCCCAGCATTTT	CASSLDGARGQPQHF
TRBJ1-1	TRBV9	once	TRBD1	TGTGCCAGCAGCGTTCAGGGGGACACTGAAGCTTTCTTT	CASSVQGDTEAFF
TRBJ2-5	TRBV7-9	-	-	TGTGCCAGCAGCTTAGCAGGGGTAGAGACCCAGTACTTC	CASSLAGVETQYF
TRBJ1-1	TRBV11-2	-	-	TGTGCCAGCAGCCGATTGGGGGGAAAGAACACTGAAGCTTTCTTT	CASSRLGGKNTEAFF
TRBJ1-1	TRBV7-6	-	-	TGTGCCAGCAGGGTCGTCGGGGGGACCCCTGAAGCTTTCTTT	CASRVVGGTPEAFF
TRBJ2-1	TRBV29-1	-	TRBD1	TGCAGCGCCGACAGGGGGCGAGAGCAGTTCTTC	CSADRGREQFF
TRBJ1-2	TRBV28	-	-	TGTGCCAGCAGTTTTGCTGCCAGTGGCCCATATGGCTACACCTTC	CASSFAASGPYGYTF
TRBJ1-2	TRBV29-1	-	-	TGCAGCGTGACGGAGGTTAGGAATGGCTACACCTTC	CSVTEVRNGYTF
TRBJ2-1	TRBV11-2	-	-	TGTGCCAGCAGCCCGATACGAGGCGGGGCCTACAATGAGCAGTTCTTC	CASSPIRGGAYNEQFF
TRBJ1-1	TRBV4-1	-	-	TGCGCCAGCAGCCAAGATTTGAGGAGGACTGAAGCTTTCTTT	CASSQDLRRTEAFF
TRBJ2-6	TRBV4-1	-	-	TGCGCCAGCAGCCCGGAGGAGGCTGGGGCCAACGTCCTGACTTTC	CASSPEEAGANVLTF
TRBJ1-5	TRBV19	few	-	TGTGCCAGTAGCATCACTGGGCAGATTAGCAATCAGCCCCAGCATTTT	CASSITGQISNQPQHF
TRBJ1-1	TRBV10-1	-	TRBD1	TGCGCCAGCAGCAGACAGGGTGGCACTGAAGCTTTCTTT	CASSRQGGTEAFF
TRBJ2-7	TRBV10-3	-	TRBD2	TGTGCCATCAGTGGTAAAGGAGGACTAGGCTCCCACGAGCAGTACTTC	CAISGKGGLGSHEQYF
TRBJ1-2	TRBV7-9	-	-	TGTGCCAGCAGCGCCACAGACTATGGCTACACCTTC	CASSATDYGYTF
TRBJ1-4	TRBV29-1	-	-	TGCAGCGTTGGCCTCAGGGCAACTAATGAAAAACTGTTTTTT	CSVGLRATNEKLFF
TRBJ1-6	TRBV25-1	-	TRBD1	TGTGCCAGCAGTCCGGACAGGGGGCGTCATTCACCCCTCCACTTT	CASSPDRGRHSPLHF
TRBJ1-2	TRBV14	-	-	TGTGCCAGCAGCCATCTCATAGGTCGCAGGGGAGACTATGGCTACACCTTC	CASSHLIGRRGDYGYTF
TRBJ1-2	TRBV19	-	-	TGTGCCGCCTCCCCCGGGACACCCTATGGCTACACCTTC	CAASPGTPYGYTF